One sample yielded the 15 T cell receptor beta chains listed below, sequenced in a study of shared clonotypes between healthy human individuals. CD45RO-negative, CCR7-positively selected cells formed the naive CD8 fraction, excluding terminally differentiated effector memory CD45RA+ cells. Measured with immunoSEQ multiplex PCR; TCRdb has only the in-frame clones, and not every one. Among about 2.1 million clones listed, around 93% were seen once. Sequencing was performed on naive CD8+ T cells from PBMCs. The receptors derive from a man younger than 35 in good health. Some clones in this sample may be carry-over from other donors' samples.

The chain combines TRBV6-5 with TRBJ2-7, with D hard to call. This CDR3 region has 15 residues. With 2 bases removed from V and 3 bases from J, the gap between germline ends came to 14 bases. Germline V gives CDR1 MNHEY, CDR2 SVGAGI. The DNA for the CDR3 is TGTGCCAGCAGTTACGGTTTAGTCTCCGACTACGAGCAGTACTTC. Its protein product is CASSYGLVSDYEQYF.

This chain joins TRBV27 and TRBJ2-7, with D tentatively TRBD1 or TRBD2 (6 bases each). CDR1 is MNHEY, CDR2 SMNVEV, per germline (reference sequence). V lost 8 bases and J lost 6, with 17 bases in between. The CDR3 loop spans 13 amino acids. Written as DNA, the CDR3 is TGTGCCAGCGGGGTCGGGGGCGGGGCCGAGCAGTACTTC. Translating gives CASGVGGGAEQYF.

This chain uses TRBV7-8 with TRBJ2-2; 12 bases are a match to TRBD2. The CDR3 sequence is 16 residues long. The trim removed 4 bases at V and 7 bases at J, leaving 7 bases unmatched. Germline lookup yields CDR1 SGHVS and CDR2 FQNEAQ. CDR3 nucleotide sequence: TGTGCCAGCAGCTCCACTAGCGGGAGGTTCGACGGGGAGCTGTTTTTT. Encoded protein: CASSSTSGRFDGELFF.

This chain links TRBV6-5 with TRBJ2-5; perhaps TRBD2 as D (5 bases). Germline CDR1 is MNHEY and CDR2 is SVGAGI. The CDR3 contains 13 residues. Trimming shortened V by 8 bases and J by 4 bases, and 14 bases separated the two germline ends. The CDR3 loop is CASGSGEVETQYF. CDR3 nucleotide sequence: TGTGCCAGCGGGTCCGGGGAAGTAGAGACCCAGTACTTC.

The chain carries TRBV9 and TRBJ2-1; 14 bases line up with TRBD2. Germline CDR1 is SGDLS and CDR2 is YYNGEE. V shed 4 bases and J 7 bases; nucleotides not matched to a gene: 10. The CDR3 is 17 residues long. The CDR3 region has the DNA TGTGCCAGCAGCTCGAGGGGACTAGCGGGAGTTAGTAATGAGCAGTTCTTC. Translation: CASSSRGLAGVSNEQFF.

The CDR3 spells CASGWQGGYEQYF. For the CDR3, the DNA is TGTGCCAGCGGCTGGCAGGGAGGGTACGAGCAGTACTTC. The chain is built from TRBV6-1 and TRBJ2-7; TRBD2 aligns across 7 bases. CDR3 length: 13 amino acids. Germline trimming cut 8 bases from V and 4 bases from J; bases unmatched to any gene: 8. CDR1 is MNHNS, CDR2 SASEGT, per germline.

The V gene is TRBV4-1, the J gene TRBJ2-3; possible D gene TRBD2, 5 bases. The CDR3 covers 14 residues. The germline V and J ends were trimmed by 5 bases and 1 base, with 10 bases remaining between them. The germline V gene encodes CDR1 MGHRA and CDR2 YSYEKL. CDR3 protein: CASSVFGGTDTQYF. In DNA, the CDR3 is TGCGCCAGCAGCGTTTTCGGGGGCACAGATACGCAGTATTTT.

V is TRBV19 and J is TRBJ2-2; D ambiguous. V was shortened by 5 bases and J by 3 bases, with 13 bases between the two germline ends. From germline, CDR1 is LNHDA and CDR2 SQIVND (reference sequence). This CDR3 contains 15 residues. In DNA, the CDR3 is TGTGCCAGTAGTTTCCTTTGGGTGTACACCGGGGAGCTGTTTTTT. Translated: CASSFLWVYTGELFF.

This rearrangement joins TRBV18 to TRBJ2-1; D gene unclear. The V end was cut by 0 bases, the J end by 8 bases, with 20 bases between. CDR3 length: 17 amino acids. Germline V gene data show CDR1 as KGHSH and CDR2 as LQKENI. In nucleotides, the CDR3 is TGTGCCAGCTCACCACCGTCTTTAGCCGACGACCGGGATGAGCAGTTCTTC. Residues: CASSPPSLADDRDEQFF.

The chain couples TRBV6-5 to TRBJ2-5; maybe TRBD1 (6 bases). V was shortened by 2 bases and J by 4 bases, with 11 bases between the two germline ends. The CDR3 is 14 amino acids. Germline CDR1 MNHEY, CDR2 SVGAGI. The CDR3 DNA is TGTGCCAGCAGTTACACGGACAGCGGAGAGACCCAGTACTTC. This codes for CASSYTDSGETQYF.

The rearrangement links TRBV10-1 to TRBJ2-1; TRBD2 might be the D (6 bases). Germline V gene data show CDR1 as WNHNN and CDR2 as SYGVQD (reference sequence). There are 16 residues in the CDR3. Trimming cost V 4 bases and J 2 bases, with 15 bases left between them. The CDR3 region is CASSVGRTTTYNEQFF. The CDR3 DNA follows: TGCGCCAGCAGTGTTGGGAGGACGACTACCTACAATGAGCAGTTCTTC.

This clone was seen a single time. V usage is TRBV14 and J usage is TRBJ2-1; 7 bases agree with TRBD2. There are 15 residues in the CDR3. From germline, CDR1 is SGHDN and CDR2 FVKESK. V trimming: 2 bases; J trimming: 2 bases; junction bases outside the gene matches: 3. The CDR3 nucleotides are TGTGCCAGCAGCCAATGGACTAGGACCTACAATGAGCAGTTCTTC. It is translated as CASSQWTRTYNEQFF.

In regard to this clone: Distinct nucleotide sequences in the sample also encode this CDR3. The chain couples TRBV27 to TRBJ2-1; 7 bases match TRBD2. Germline V CDR1 and CDR2: MNHEY, SMNVEV (reference sequence). Trimming took 5 bases from V and 0 from J; bases not matched to a gene: 7. The length of the CDR3 is 16 residues. CDR3: CASSLLAASSYNEQFF. The CDR3 region has the DNA TGTGCCAGCAGTCTCCTAGCGGCAAGCTCCTACAATGAGCAGTTCTTC.

The V and J genes are TRBV19 and TRBJ2-5; 7 nucleotides line up with TRBD2. Trimming removed 6 bases from V and 5 bases from J; junction bases left unmatched: 12. This CDR3 has 15 residues. Germline V gene sequence: CDR1 LNHDA, CDR2 SQIVND (reference sequence). In DNA, the CDR3 is TGTGCCAGTAGAGGGGAGGGGATCGGGGAGGAGACCCAGTACTTC. Translated: CASRGEGIGEETQYF. Full variable domain (missing parts from reference TRBV19 and TRBJ2-5): DGGITQSPKYLFRKEGQNVTLSCEQNLNHDAMYWYRQDPGQGLRLIYYSQIVNDFQKGDIAEGYSVSREKKESFPLTVTSAQKNPTAFYLCASRGEGIGEETQYFGPGTRLLVL.

The CDR3 spells CASSLEISGIQETQYF. The CDR3 DNA reads as TGTGCCAGCAGCTTGGAGATATCCGGGATTCAAGAGACCCAGTACTTC. The chain is built from TRBV7-8 and TRBJ2-5, with D perhaps matching TRBD2 (5 bases). This CDR3 contains 16 residues. Germline V CDR1 and CDR2: SGHVS, FQNEAQ. V shed 3 bases and J shed 2 bases, with 16 bases lying between them.